The 32 T cell receptor beta chains reported below all come from one sample, sequenced in a study of T cell repertoires in cytomegalovirus infection. TCRdb re-called the reads through MiXCR, storing one row per CDR3 protein. The sample includes 150,000 to 180,000 distinct CDR3 sequences, about a quarter of them seen just once. Specimen: PBMCs. All receptors derive from a human donor in good health (CMV status not recorded). Some clones in this sample may be carry-over from other donors' samples.

The chain combines TRBV18 with TRBJ2-1; the match to TRBD2 covers 12 bases. The V segment lost 3 bases and the J segment 7 bases; nucleotides outside the gene matches: 7. In germline, CDR1 is KGHSH, CDR2 LQKENI. This CDR3 contains 16 residues. In nucleotides, the CDR3 is TGTGCCAGCTCACCCTCGCTAGCGGGAGGGCGAAATGAGCAGTTCTTC. Encoded protein: CASSPSLAGGRNEQFF.

A few counts support this clonotype. The chain recombines TRBV28 with TRBJ1-2; D might be TRBD1 (6 bases). Looked up from germline, CDR1 is MDHEN and CDR2 is SYDVKM. V was shortened by 4 bases and J by 8 bases, with 20 bases between the two germline ends. The CDR3 consists of 15 residues. The CDR3 loop is CASSSPRGGGGGYTF. In DNA, the CDR3 is TGTGCCAGCAGTTCTCCGCGGGGTGGGGGCGGAGGCTACACCTTC.

This chain connects TRBV20-1 to TRBJ2-1; possibly TRBD1 for D (6 bases). Trimming took 5 bases from V and 7 from J, leaving 18 bases between them. CDR3 size: 14 residues. Germline V gene lookup returns CDR1 DFQATT and CDR2 SNEGSKA (reference sequence). CDR3 sequence (DNA): TGCAGTGCTGAGAGCTACAGGGCGGGTAATGAGCAGTTCTTC. Its translation is CSAESYRAGNEQFF.

This clonotype was seen many times. The chain recombines TRBV7-8 with TRBJ1-6, with a tentative D call TRBD1 (5 bases). V lost 5 bases and J 0 bases, leaving 11 bases between the germline ends. Germline V gene sequence: CDR1 SGHVS, CDR2 FQNEAQ. CDR3 size: 16 residues. The CDR3 reads CASSNQGGSYNSPLHF. The CDR3 nucleotides are TGTGCCAGCAGCAACCAGGGAGGCTCCTATAATTCACCCCTCCACTTT.

With respect to this clonotype: A much larger clone sits a single nucleotide away, making a read error possible. The J gene is TRBJ2-2, the V gene TRBV7-2, with TRBD1 matching over 11 bases. V lost 6 bases, J lost 5 bases, and 11 bases stayed unmatched. The germline V gene has CDR1 SGHTA and CDR2 FQGNSA. The CDR3 sequence is 17 residues long. Here the CDR3 DNA reads TGTGCCAGCAGGACGTACTTAGGACAGGGGGCAACCGGGGAGCTGTTTTTT. It specifies CASRTYLGQGATGELFF.

This clonotype was seen only a few times. Here the CDR3 reads CASSSQGIPNYGYTF. CDR3 sequence (DNA): TGTGCCAGCAGTTCACAGGGTATCCCTAACTATGGCTACACCTTC. This rearrangement joins TRBV27 to TRBJ1-2; TRBD1 might be the D (6 bases). Trimming stripped 4 bases from V and 0 bases from J, with 12 bases between. Germline CDR1 reads MNHEY; CDR2 reads SMNVEV (reference sequence). This CDR3 has 15 residues.

In its sample, this clonotype was seen many times. The chain joins TRBV7-9 to TRBJ2-1, with D perhaps matching TRBD2 (5 bases). This CDR3 region has 14 residues. V was trimmed by 4 bases and J by 7 bases, leaving 14 bases between them. Germline V gives CDR1 SEHNR, CDR2 FQNEAQ (reference sequence). The CDR3 DNA is TGTGCCAGCAGCTCCCACCGCGGGCGTAATGAGCAGTTCTTC. Amino acids: CASSSHRGRNEQFF.

This clonotype was recorded a few times. This chain uses TRBV7-3 with TRBJ2-3, with D tentatively TRBD2 (5 bases). CDR3 length: 15 residues. V lost 0 bases to trimming and J lost 4 bases, with 11 bases between them. Germline V gene lookup returns CDR1 SGHTA and CDR2 FQGTGA. CDR3: CASSLTVLAPDTQYF. The DNA for the CDR3 is TGTGCCAGCAGCTTAACGGTCCTAGCCCCAGATACGCAGTATTTT.

V and J are TRBV5-1 and TRBJ1-1, with unresolved D. The CDR3 totals 13 residues. Per the germline V gene, CDR1 is SGHRS and CDR2 is YFSETQ. V was pared by 6 bases and J by 1 base, with 10 bases between. CDR3 coding DNA: TGCGCCAGCACCCTGACACCGAACACTGAAGCTTTCTTT. Amino acids: CASTLTPNTEAFF.

This clonotype was detected many times. J is TRBJ2-7 and V is TRBV5-1, with D unclear. Trimming took off 5 bases at V and 6 bases at J, with 15 bases between the two ends. Germline CDR1 reads SGHRS; CDR2 reads YFSETQ. This CDR3 has 13 residues. CDR3 coding DNA: TGCGCCAGCAGTGTGGTTCAGAGTTTCGAGCAGTACTTC. Translation gives CASSVVQSFEQYF.

The chain links TRBV7-9 to TRBJ2-1; 7 bases match TRBD2. The CDR3 runs to 14 residues. Germline CDR1 reads SEHNR; CDR2 reads FQNEAQ (reference sequence). J was trimmed by 5 bases and V by 5 bases; bases with no gene match: 6. The CDR3 reads CASSPRGGHNEQFF. The CDR3 bases are TGTGCCAGCAGCCCCCGCGGGGGTCACAATGAGCAGTTCTTC.

This clonotype appeared a few times. This rearrangement joins TRBV19 to TRBJ2-5; D uncertain. Germline V gives CDR1 LNHDA, CDR2 SQIVND (reference sequence). This CDR3 comprises 13 residues. V lost 1 base and J lost 5, with 8 bases in between. CDR3 loop: CASSIVVAETQYF. The CDR3 DNA reads TGTGCCAGTAGTATAGTGGTCGCGGAGACCCAGTACTTC. Complete variable domain (other parts from reference TRBV19 and TRBJ2-5): DGGITQSPKYLFRKEGQNVTLSCEQNLNHDAMYWYRQDPGQGLRLIYYSQIVNDFQKGDIAEGYSVSREKKESFPLTVTSAQKNPTAFYLCASSIVVAETQYFGPGTRLLVL.

This clonotype was observed at least ten times. CDR3 DNA: TGTGCCAGCTCCGGAGGCACAGATACGCAGTATTTT. Translation gives CASSGGTDTQYF. The chain joins TRBV28 to TRBJ2-3; D gene unclear. V dropped 8 bases and J dropped 1 base, with 7 bases sitting between them. The CDR3 has 12 residues. Per the germline V gene, CDR1 is MDHEN and CDR2 is SYDVKM.

The chain is built from TRBV19 and TRBJ2-7; 10 bases align to TRBD2. Germline loops: CDR1 LNHDA, CDR2 SQIVND (reference sequence). J lost 4 bases, V lost 2 bases, and 5 bases had no gene match. The CDR3 runs to 15 residues. The chain's CDR3 is CASSILGTSAYEQYF. As DNA, the CDR3 is TGTGCCAGTAGTATACTTGGGACTAGCGCATACGAGCAGTACTTC.

This clonotype has a handful of counts. This chain connects TRBV7-3 to TRBJ2-7; TRBD1 aligns across 9 bases. Per germline, CDR1 SGHTA and CDR2 FQGTGA. V gave up 6 bases and J gave up 0 bases; unmatched junction bases: 18. This CDR3 comprises 19 residues. CDR3 sequence reads: CASSYPGTGFLSDSYEQYF. CDR3 DNA sequence: TGTGCCAGCAGTTACCCCGGGACAGGGTTTTTATCGGACTCCTACGAGCAGTACTTC.

V is TRBV28 and J is TRBJ2-5; unclear D gene. This CDR3 has 12 residues. Germline V gene sequence: CDR1 MDHEN, CDR2 SYDVKM. Trimming left V 9 bases short and J 5 bases short, with 13 bases between. The CDR3 DNA is TGTGCCAGTTTAGGAGATTTGGAGACCCAGTACTTC. It codes for CASLGDLETQYF.

This clonotype was detected many times. This chain connects TRBV12-3 or TRBV12-4 to TRBJ2-1; D might be TRBD2 (6 bases). This CDR3 has 14 residues. V was shortened by 6 bases and J by 5 bases, with 14 bases between the two germline ends. The CDR3 bases are TGTGCCAGCAGGACCGGGACTCCAAACAATGAGCAGTTCTTC. As protein: CASRTGTPNNEQFF.

The chain is built from TRBV12-3 or TRBV12-4 and TRBJ2-1; the D gene is possibly TRBD2 (6 bases). V was pared by 3 bases and J by 9 bases, with 15 bases between. The CDR3 consists of 14 residues. The CDR3 loop reads CASSFGAGPVEQFF. The CDR3 coding sequence is TGTGCCAGCAGTTTTGGGGCGGGACCGGTTGAGCAGTTCTTC.

The rearrangement links TRBV20-1 to TRBJ2-1; D ambiguous. The CDR3 runs to 15 residues. CDR1 DFQATT and CDR2 SNEGSKA come from the germline V gene (reference sequence). The V gene lost 2 bases and the J gene lost 2 bases, with 13 bases spanning the gap. CDR3 residues: CSARNSRKPYNEQFF. The CDR3 DNA reads TGCAGTGCTAGAAATTCACGGAAACCCTACAATGAGCAGTTCTTC.

This clonotype was recorded a few times. The genes are TRBV7-9 and TRBJ2-1, with TRBD2 identical over 10 bases. V trimming: 6 bases; J trimming: 7 bases; junction bases outside the gene matches: 3. The CDR3 runs to 13 residues. Germline V gives CDR1 SEHNR, CDR2 FQNEAQ (reference sequence). CDR3 residues: CASRGSGGNEQFF. The CDR3 DNA reads as TGTGCCAGCAGGGGTAGCGGGGGGAATGAGCAGTTCTTC.

Comment on this clonotype: One end of the junction fails to match germline, which may point to a read error. The chain carries TRBV10-3 and TRBJ1-3, with no clear D. Per the germline V gene, CDR1 is ENHRY and CDR2 is SYGVKD. The CDR3 is 12 amino acids. DNA of the CDR3: TGTGCCACCGAAGGCTCTGGAATCACCATATATTTT. This gives the protein CATEGSGITIYF.

This clonotype came up many times. The V and J genes are TRBV7-9 and TRBJ2-2, with TRBD1 as a possible D gene (5 bases). Germline V gene sequence: CDR1 SEHNR, CDR2 FQNEAQ (reference sequence). V was cut by 6 bases and J by 0 bases, with 8 bases left in between. CDR3 length equals 14 residues. DNA for the CDR3: TGTGCCAGCAGAGGGGTTGCGAACACCGGGGAGCTGTTTTTT. Translation gives CASRGVANTGELFF.

This clonotype came up many times. The chain links TRBV7-6 to TRBJ2-2; 8 bases are a match to TRBD1. This CDR3 has 13 amino acids. J was trimmed by 7 bases and V by 4 bases; bases with no gene match: 2. Germline loops: CDR1 SGHVS, CDR2 FNYEAQ. CDR3 nucleotides: TGTGCCAGCAGCTGGACAGGGAACGGGGAGCTGTTTTTT. This translates into CASSWTGNGELFF.

In its sample, this clonotype was seen many times. The V gene is TRBV7-6, the J gene TRBJ2-7, with 12 bases lining up with TRBD1. Germline assignment: CDR1 SGHVS and CDR2 FNYEAQ. The CDR3 runs to 18 residues. V lost 4 bases to trimming and J lost 7 bases; unmatched junction nucleotides: 17. The CDR3 DNA sequence: TGTGCCAGCAGCTCGTACAGCCGGGACAGGGGGCAGCAGGGGGAGCAGTACTTC. As protein: CASSSYSRDRGQQGEQYF.

The CDR3 reads CATSEKLVGTDTQYF. Written as DNA, the CDR3 is TGTGCCACCAGTGAAAAACTAGTGGGCACAGATACGCAGTATTTT. The V call is TRBV24-1, the J call TRBJ2-3, with a possible D match to TRBD2 (5 bases). The CDR3 runs to 15 residues. Between the trimmed V and J ends, which lost 4 bases and 1 base, there was a span of 11 bases. Germline V CDR1 and CDR2: KGHDR, SFDVKD.

This clonotype appeared a few times. V is TRBV11-3 and J is TRBJ2-7; TRBD1 is a possible D gene (6 bases). Trimming removed 0 bases from V and 4 bases from J, with 10 bases in between. Germline V gives CDR1 SGHNT, CDR2 YENEEA. The length of the CDR3 is 14 residues. CDR3 DNA: TGTGCCAGCAGCTTAGAGTCCACAGGGTACGAGCAGTACTTC. Residues: CASSLESTGYEQYF.

This chain connects TRBV7-3 to TRBJ2-3; TRBD2 matches at 14 bases. V dropped 2 bases and J dropped 0; count of bases not matched to a gene: 4. The CDR3 length is 18 residues. CDR1 and CDR2 from the germline V gene are SGHTA and FQGTGA. CDR3 DNA sequence: TGTGCCAGCAGCTTAGGGACTAGCGGGGGAACTAGCACAGATACGCAGTATTTT. Translation: CASSLGTSGGTSTDTQYF. Drawing the rest from reference TRBV7-3 and TRBJ2-3, the complete variable domain is GAGVSQTPSNKVTEKGKYVELRCDPISGHTALYWYRQSLGQGPEFLIYFQGTGAADDSGLPNDRFFAVRPEGSVSTLKIQRTERGDSAVYLCASSLGTSGGTSTDTQYFGPGTRLTVL.

The CDR3 coding sequence is TGTGCCAGCAGCTTTAGGGGGGGCAATCAGCCCCAGCATTTT. Amino acid sequence: CASSFRGGNQPQHF. V and J are TRBV7-2 and TRBJ1-5; D might be TRBD1 (6 bases). The germline gives CDR1 SGHTA, CDR2 FQGNSA. V was clipped by 3 bases and J by 2 bases, with 8 bases between them. The CDR3 is 14 residues long.

This rearrangement joins TRBV7-3 to TRBJ1-1; D not certain. CDR1 and CDR2 (germline): SGHTA, FQGTGA. V was cut by 0 bases and J by 4 bases, with 6 bases left in between. CDR3 length: 13 amino acids. CDR3 in amino acids: CASSLTGSTEAFF. The DNA of the CDR3 is TGTGCCAGCAGCTTAACCGGCAGCACTGAAGCTTTCTTT. The variable domain in full, completed from reference TRBV7-3 and TRBJ1-1, reads GAGVSQTPSNKVTEKGKYVELRCDPISGHTALYWYRQSLGQGPEFLIYFQGTGAADDSGLPNDRFFAVRPEGSVSTLKIQRTERGDSAVYLCASSLTGSTEAFFGQGTRLTVV.

Many counts were recorded for this clonotype. The chain employs TRBV7-2 and TRBJ2-3; D is unresolved. V was trimmed by 1 base and J by 0 bases, leaving 5 bases between them. CDR1 and CDR2 (germline): SGHTA, FQGNSA. This CDR3 is built from 14 residues. In DNA, the CDR3 is TGTGCCAGCAGCTTAGAACAGAGCACAGATACGCAGTATTTT. It is translated as CASSLEQSTDTQYF. Supplemented by reference TRBV7-2 and TRBJ2-3, the full variable domain reads GAGVSQSPSNKVTEKGKDVELRCDPISGHTALYWYRQSLGQGLEFLIYFQGNSAPDKSGLPSDRFSAERTGGSVSTLTIQRTQQEDSAVYLCASSLEQSTDTQYFGPGTRLTVL.

This clonotype was found a few times. The V and J genes are TRBV2 and TRBJ1-4; no firm D call. The CDR3 length is 13 residues. The germline CDR1 and CDR2 sequences are SNHLY and FYNNEI. The V end was cut by 6 bases, the J end by 7 bases, with 12 bases between. This CDR3 is CASSGRGPEKLFF. For the CDR3, the DNA is TGTGCCAGCAGCGGGAGAGGACCTGAAAAACTGTTTTTT.

This clonotype appeared a few times. The chain couples TRBV27 to TRBJ2-2; D call uncertain. This CDR3 region has 13 residues. Germline V gene lookup returns CDR1 MNHEY and CDR2 SMNVEV (reference sequence). The V end was cut by 7 bases, the J end by 5 bases, with 11 bases between. CDR3 loop: CASMETLTGELFF. Written as DNA, the CDR3 is TGTGCCAGCATGGAAACCCTGACCGGGGAGCTGTTTTTT.